One sample yielded the 25 T cell receptor beta chains listed below, sequenced in a study of CD8 T cells in ankylosing spondylitis. Whole-study findings and limits: Typical of ankylosing spondylitis blood, it appeared, was a TCR beta motif of fewer than 10 highly homologous variants.

TCRdb passed the 5' RACE reads through MiXCR, listing each CDR3 protein once. Of about 390,000 distinct CDR3 sequences listed, approximately 20% are singletons. Antigen specificity for these receptors is unknown. The sequenced material came from blood, either unsorted or a sorted T cell fraction (not recorded which). These receptors originate from a male donor with ankylosing spondylitis.

The table lists this clonotype with a few counts. This chain connects TRBV20-1 to TRBJ2-1, with 7 bases lining up with TRBD2. Germline CDR1 is DFQATT and CDR2 is SNEGSKA (reference sequence). Trimming cost V 0 bases and J 3 bases; bases outside gene matches: 14. The CDR3 totals 18 residues. The CDR3 DNA follows: TGCAGTGCTAGAGACCCCGGAGGGGCTAGCGGCCTCTACAATGAGCAGTTCTTC. This gives the protein CSARDPGGASGLYNEQFF.

The chain employs TRBV6-1 and TRBJ1-1; D may be TRBD1 (5 bases). The CDR3 totals 14 residues. V was pared by 6 bases and J by 3 bases, with 14 bases between. Germline CDR1 reads MNHNS; CDR2 reads SASEGT. The CDR3 sequence is CASRPSDTYTEAFF. CDR3 nucleotides: TGTGCCAGCAGACCCTCGGACACTTACACTGAAGCTTTCTTT.

This clonotype occurred once. The J gene is TRBJ1-5, the V gene TRBV20-1; possible D gene TRBD1, 5 bases. Germline V gene data show CDR1 as DFQATT and CDR2 as SNEGSKA (reference sequence). Trimming took 5 bases from V and 0 from J, leaving 11 bases between them. The length of the CDR3 is 14 residues. As DNA, the CDR3 is TGCAGTGCTGGGACTGAGTATAGCAATCAGCCCCAGCATTTT. Its translation is CSAGTEYSNQPQHF.

The chain carries TRBV3-1 and TRBJ1-1; no reliable D call. Per the germline V gene, CDR1 is LGHDT and CDR2 is YNNKEL (reference sequence). The germline V and J ends were trimmed by 3 bases and 4 bases, with 12 bases remaining between them. The CDR3 loop spans 14 amino acids. The CDR3 bases are TGTGCCAGCAGCCAGGTAACAGAGAGCACTGAAGCTTTCTTT. Its protein is CASSQVTESTEAFF.

The CDR3 bases are TGTGCCAGCCATCAGACAGGGGGTTCCTACAATGAGCAGTTCTTC. Translated: CASHQTGGSYNEQFF. The genes are TRBV12-3 or TRBV12-4 and TRBJ2-1; 9 bases fit TRBD1. This CDR3 has 15 residues. The ends lost 8 bases at V and 1 base at J; junction bases unmatched: 6.

This rearrangement joins TRBV12-3 or TRBV12-4 to TRBJ2-1; D is undetermined. The CDR3 is 12 amino acids. V shed 6 bases and J shed 4 bases, with 7 bases lying between them. As DNA, the CDR3 is TGTGCCAGCAGCACTTCTTACAATGAGCAGTTCTTC. Its translation: CASSTSYNEQFF.

This clonotype was detected only a few times. The chain carries TRBV20-1 and TRBJ2-3; tentative D call: TRBD2 (6 bases). The V gene's germline CDR1 is DFQATT and CDR2 SNEGSKA (reference sequence). Trimming took off 3 bases at V and 4 bases at J, with 11 bases between the two ends. This CDR3 has 13 residues. CDR3: CSASWRVADTQYF. Written as DNA, the CDR3 is TGCAGTGCTAGTTGGAGGGTGGCAGATACGCAGTATTTT.

This clonotype has more than one count but fewer than ten. The chain combines TRBV20-1 with TRBJ2-7, with 12 bases fitting TRBD2. The CDR3 is made up of 14 amino acids. The J segment lost 3 bases and the V segment lost 3 bases, leaving 3 bases of the junction unmatched. The V gene's germline CDR1 is DFQATT and CDR2 SNEGSKA (reference sequence). The DNA for the CDR3 is TGCAGTGCTAGGCCTAGCGGGAGGGTCTACGAGCAGTACTTC. This sequence encodes CSARPSGRVYEQYF.

The gene calls are TRBV12-3 or TRBV12-4 and TRBJ1-1; D is unresolved. This CDR3 is built from 14 residues. V shed 3 bases and J shed 0 bases, with 8 bases lying between them. CDR3 coding DNA: TGTGCCAGCAGTTTCAGACCGGTGAACACTGAAGCTTTCTTT. This gives the protein CASSFRPVNTEAFF.

This clonotype has a count of ten or more. The V call is TRBV20-1, the J call TRBJ1-5; 8 bases are a match to TRBD1. This CDR3 comprises 16 residues. The germline gives CDR1 DFQATT, CDR2 SNEGSKA (reference sequence). V was clipped by 0 bases and J by 6 bases; unmatched bases: 10. CDR3 in amino acids: CSARDLWQGAPQPQHF. The CDR3 DNA reads TGCAGTGCTAGAGATCTTTGGCAGGGGGCCCCTCAGCCCCAGCATTTT.

The rearrangement links TRBV7-2 to TRBJ2-6; TRBD1 matches at 7 bases. The V gene's germline CDR1 is SGHTA and CDR2 FQGNSA. The CDR3 covers 15 residues. The V gene end was trimmed by 6 bases and the J gene end by 3 bases; junction bases not matched to a gene: 5. In nucleotides, the CDR3 is TGTGCCAGCAGTCTCACAGGGGATGGGGCCAACGTCCTGACTTTC. It yields the protein CASSLTGDGANVLTF.

This chain uses TRBV28 with TRBJ2-2; perhaps TRBD2 as D (6 bases). Trimming removed 6 bases at V and 0 bases at J, with 11 bases between. This CDR3 is 15 amino acids long. Germline assignment: CDR1 MDHEN and CDR2 SYDVKM. The CDR3 coding sequence is TGTGCCAGCAGACCCGGGAGTGCGAACACCGGGGAGCTGTTTTTT. Protein product: CASRPGSANTGELFF.

The J gene is TRBJ2-5, the V gene TRBV28; D is possibly TRBD1 (6 bases). The CDR3 is 14 residues long. Deletions cut 8 bases from V and 5 bases from J, with 18 bases between. Germline CDR1 reads MDHEN; CDR2 reads SYDVKM. The CDR3 DNA sequence: TGTGCCAGCGGATTCCTACAGGGTTATGAGACCCAGTACTTC. Amino acids: CASGFLQGYETQYF.

CDR3 in amino acids: CASSPRLVGETQYF. The CDR3, as DNA: TGTGCCAGCAGCCCACGGCTGGTGGGGGAGACCCAGTACTTC. The V and J genes are TRBV5-4 and TRBJ2-5; no clear D. Germline CDR1 SGHNT, CDR2 YYREEE (reference sequence). Trimming removed 4 bases from V and 5 bases from J, with 15 bases in between. The CDR3 contains 14 residues.

The chain links TRBV3-1 to TRBJ2-7; TRBD2 is a possible D gene (5 bases). The germline V gene encodes CDR1 LGHDT and CDR2 YNNKEL (reference sequence). V shed 1 base and J shed 5 bases, with 12 bases lying between them. The CDR3 runs 14 residues. The DNA for the CDR3 is TGTGCCAGCAGCCAAGGAGGGTTACCGGACGAGCAGTACTTC. Translation: CASSQGGLPDEQYF.

This clonotype has a handful of counts. The chain uses TRBV20-1 and TRBJ2-4; the D is unclear. Trimming took 4 bases from V and 7 from J, leaving 11 bases between them. The CDR3 extends over 12 amino acids. Per the germline V gene, CDR1 is DFQATT and CDR2 is SNEGSKA (reference sequence). The CDR3 loop is CSATTPPNIQYF. The CDR3 DNA is TGCAGTGCTACGACTCCCCCCAACATTCAGTACTTC.

This clonotype was seen only a few times. This chain connects TRBV6-5 to TRBJ2-2, with D maybe TRBD2 (5 bases). This CDR3 comprises 17 residues. CDR1 and CDR2 (germline): MNHEY, SVGAGI. V dropped 2 bases and J dropped 4 bases, with 17 bases sitting between them. The DNA of the CDR3 is TGTGCCAGCAGTTACGCGGACTGGCGAGCACTCACCGGGGAGCTGTTTTTT. Residues: CASSYADWRALTGELFF.

Here the CDR3 reads CASSVFPAGGLTGELFF. The CDR3 DNA is TGTGCCAGCAGCGTCTTTCCAGCGGGAGGGCTCACCGGGGAGCTGTTTTTT. The chain employs TRBV9 and TRBJ2-2; 10 nucleotides align to TRBD2. Germline-derived CDR1 and CDR2 are SGDLS and YYNGEE. Trimming took 2 bases from V and 4 from J; bases not matched to a gene: 8. The CDR3 loop spans 17 amino acids.

This clonotype occurred many times. The CDR3 sequence: CASSLLRGTIDNEQFF. CDR3 sequence (DNA): TGCGCCAGCAGCTTGTTGCGCGGGACGATCGACAATGAGCAGTTCTTC. V gene TRBV5-1 combines with J gene TRBJ2-1; a possible D gene is TRBD2 (6 bases). CDR1 and CDR2 from the germline V gene are SGHRS and YFSETQ. The CDR3 runs to 16 residues. The V end was cut by 1 base, the J end by 5 bases, with 16 bases between. Supplemented by reference TRBV5-1 and TRBJ2-1, the full variable domain reads KAGVTQTPRYLIKTRGQQVTLSCSPISGHRSVSWYQQTPGQGLQFLFEYFSETQRNKGNFPGRFSGRQFSNSRSEMNVSTLELGDSALYLCASSLLRGTIDNEQFFGPGTRLTVL.

This chain links TRBV24-1 with TRBJ2-1; TRBD2 matches 11 bases. Germline V gives CDR1 KGHDR, CDR2 SFDVKD. The CDR3 loop spans 17 amino acids. Unmatched junction bases numbered 5, after V lost 3 bases and J lost 2 bases. The CDR3 loop is CATSDLGLAAAYNEQFF. The CDR3, as DNA: TGTGCCACCAGTGATCTGGGACTAGCGGCCGCCTACAATGAGCAGTTCTTC.

This clonotype was counted at least ten times. Here the CDR3 reads CASSPDRGSYNEQFF. CDR3 in DNA: TGTGCCAGCAGTCCGGACAGGGGTTCCTACAATGAGCAGTTCTTC. This chain uses TRBV7-2 with TRBJ2-1; TRBD1 matches at 9 bases. The ends lost 6 bases at V and 1 base at J; junction bases unmatched: 4. This CDR3 comprises 15 residues. Looked up from germline, CDR1 is SGHTA and CDR2 is FQGNSA.

This sequence joins TRBV24-1 and TRBJ2-7, with TRBD1 matching over 8 bases. J was trimmed by 6 bases and V by 3 bases; bases with no gene match: 12. The V gene's germline CDR1 is KGHDR and CDR2 SFDVKD. The CDR3 loop spans 16 amino acids. The CDR3 DNA reads TGTGCCACCAGTGATGCCGACAGGGGCGGGCCACGCGAGCAGTACTTC. This encodes CATSDADRGGPREQYF.

The V gene is TRBV12-5, the J gene TRBJ2-2; D is ambiguous. The CDR3 sequence is 14 residues long. The V and J ends lost 9 bases and 4 bases respectively, with 15 bases between them. Germline V gene lookup returns CDR1 LGHNT and CDR2 FRNRAP. CDR3 nucleotides: TGTGCTAGCACGGGTTTGGCCGTCACCGGGGAGCTGTTTTTT. Its translation: CASTGLAVTGELFF.

In this sample, this clonotype turned up a few times. The rearrangement joins TRBV4-2 to TRBJ2-1; 9 positions agree with TRBD2. The germline V gene has CDR1 LGHNA and CDR2 YNFKEQ. V shed 0 bases, J shed 7 bases, and the junction held 10 bases outside the gene matches. The CDR3 sequence is 17 residues long. CDR3 in amino acids: CASSQDGPSGIDNEQFF. The CDR3 DNA follows: TGTGCCAGCAGCCAAGATGGCCCTAGCGGGATTGATAATGAGCAGTTCTTC.

The CDR3 loop reads CASIDRTGGEQFF. Written as DNA, the CDR3 is TGTGCCAGCATCGACAGGACCGGTGGGGAGCAGTTCTTC. This sequence joins TRBV2 and TRBJ2-1; D is possibly TRBD1 (6 bases). CDR1 SNHLY and CDR2 FYNNEI come from the germline V gene. V was trimmed by 7 bases and J by 10 bases, leaving 17 bases between them. CDR3 length: 13 residues. Based on the CDR3 plus reference TRBV2 and TRBJ2-1, the full variable domain is EPEVTQTPSHQVTQMGQEVILRCVPISNHLYFYWYRQILGQKVEFLVSFYNNEISEKSEIFDDQFSVERPDGSNFTLKIRSTKLEDSAMYFCASIDRTGGEQFFGPGTRLTVL.